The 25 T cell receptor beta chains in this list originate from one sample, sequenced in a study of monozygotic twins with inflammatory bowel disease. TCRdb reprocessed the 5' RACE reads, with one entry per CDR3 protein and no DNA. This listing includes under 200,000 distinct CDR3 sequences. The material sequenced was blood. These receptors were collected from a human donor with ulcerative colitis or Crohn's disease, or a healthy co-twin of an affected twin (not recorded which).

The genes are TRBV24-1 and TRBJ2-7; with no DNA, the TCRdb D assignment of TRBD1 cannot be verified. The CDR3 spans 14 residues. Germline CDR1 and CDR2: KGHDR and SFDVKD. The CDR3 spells CATPPWEEIHEQYF.

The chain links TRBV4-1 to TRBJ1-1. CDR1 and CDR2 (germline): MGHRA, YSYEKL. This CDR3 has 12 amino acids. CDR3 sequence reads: CASSPGYTEAFF.

The CDR3 region is CASSSTRGPLYEQYF. This rearrangement joins TRBV12-3 or TRBV12-4 to TRBJ2-7; TCRdb proposes TRBD1, but this gene call is untestable without DNA. The CDR3 is made up of 15 amino acids.

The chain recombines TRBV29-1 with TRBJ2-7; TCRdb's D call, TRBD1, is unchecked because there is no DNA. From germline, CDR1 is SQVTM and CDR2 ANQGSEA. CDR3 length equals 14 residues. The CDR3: CSVFVPGHTYEQYF.

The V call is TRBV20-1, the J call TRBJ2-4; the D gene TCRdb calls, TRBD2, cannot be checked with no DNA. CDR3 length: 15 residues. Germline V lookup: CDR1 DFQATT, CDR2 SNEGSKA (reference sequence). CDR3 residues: CSAATSGVVQNIQYF.

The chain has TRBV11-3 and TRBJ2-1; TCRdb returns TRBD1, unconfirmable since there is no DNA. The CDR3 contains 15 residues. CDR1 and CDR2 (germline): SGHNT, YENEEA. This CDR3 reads CASSLGAVSYNEQFF.

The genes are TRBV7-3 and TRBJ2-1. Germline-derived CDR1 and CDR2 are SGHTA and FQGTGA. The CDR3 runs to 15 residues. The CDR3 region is CDSSLILASYNEQFF.

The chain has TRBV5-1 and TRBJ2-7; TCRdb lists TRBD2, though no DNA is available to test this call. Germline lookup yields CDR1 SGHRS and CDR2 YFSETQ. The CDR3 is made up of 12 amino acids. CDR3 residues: CASSGPEGEQYF.

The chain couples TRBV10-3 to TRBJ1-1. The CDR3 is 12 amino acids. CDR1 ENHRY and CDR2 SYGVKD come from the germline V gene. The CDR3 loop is CAISDGGTEAFF.

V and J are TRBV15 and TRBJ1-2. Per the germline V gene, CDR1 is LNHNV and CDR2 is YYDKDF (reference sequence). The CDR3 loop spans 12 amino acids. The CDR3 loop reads CATSKTGYGYTF.

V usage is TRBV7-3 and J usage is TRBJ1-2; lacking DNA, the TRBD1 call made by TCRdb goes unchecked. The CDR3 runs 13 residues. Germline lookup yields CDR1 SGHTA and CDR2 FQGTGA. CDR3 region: CASSPGQGQSHTF.

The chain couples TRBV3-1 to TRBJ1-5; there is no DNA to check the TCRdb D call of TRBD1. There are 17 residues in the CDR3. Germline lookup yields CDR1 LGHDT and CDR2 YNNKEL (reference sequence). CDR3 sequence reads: CASSQSLGGGVYQPQHF.

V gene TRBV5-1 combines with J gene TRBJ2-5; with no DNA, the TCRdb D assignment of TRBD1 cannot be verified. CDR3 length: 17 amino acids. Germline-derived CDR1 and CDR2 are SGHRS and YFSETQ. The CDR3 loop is CASSLGQGVKGGETQYF.

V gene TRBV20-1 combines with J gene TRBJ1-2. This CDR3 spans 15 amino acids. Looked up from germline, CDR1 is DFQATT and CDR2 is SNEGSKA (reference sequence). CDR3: CSASGGDPGLVGYTF.

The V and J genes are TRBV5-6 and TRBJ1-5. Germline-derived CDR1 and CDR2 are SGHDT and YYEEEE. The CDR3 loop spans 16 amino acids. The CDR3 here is CASSFSQDYSNQPQHF. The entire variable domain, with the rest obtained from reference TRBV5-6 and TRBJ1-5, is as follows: DAGVTQSPTHLIKTRGQQVTLRCSPKSGHDTVSWYQQALGQGPQFIFQYYEEEERQRGNFPDRFSGHQFPNYSSELNVNALLLGDSALYLCASSFSQDYSNQPQHFGDGTRLSIL.

The CDR3 protein is CASSEEGGYEQYF. V gene TRBV6-1 combines with J gene TRBJ2-7; there is no DNA to check the TCRdb D call of TRBD1. Germline V gene lookup returns CDR1 MNHNS and CDR2 SASEGT. This CDR3 comprises 13 residues.

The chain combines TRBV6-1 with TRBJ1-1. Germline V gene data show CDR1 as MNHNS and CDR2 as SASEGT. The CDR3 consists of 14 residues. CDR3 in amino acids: CASSARVGVTEAFF.

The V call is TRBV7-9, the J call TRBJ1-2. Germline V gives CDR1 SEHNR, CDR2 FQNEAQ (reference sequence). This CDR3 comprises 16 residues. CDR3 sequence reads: CASSLASGPGPYGYTF.

CDR3: CASSSTTGKNQPQHF. The genes are TRBV5-1 and TRBJ1-5; TCRdb selects TRBD1, and the lack of DNA leaves this call unchecked. The CDR3 has 15 residues. CDR1 is SGHRS and CDR2 is YFSETQ in the germline V gene.

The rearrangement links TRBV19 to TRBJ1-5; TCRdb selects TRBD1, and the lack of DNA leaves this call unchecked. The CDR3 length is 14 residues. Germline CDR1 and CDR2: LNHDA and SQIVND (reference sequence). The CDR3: CASIGQGEGQPQHF.

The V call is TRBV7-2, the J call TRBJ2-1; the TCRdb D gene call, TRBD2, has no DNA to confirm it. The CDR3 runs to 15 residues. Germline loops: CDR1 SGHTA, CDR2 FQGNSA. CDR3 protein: CASTATSGIWYEQFF.

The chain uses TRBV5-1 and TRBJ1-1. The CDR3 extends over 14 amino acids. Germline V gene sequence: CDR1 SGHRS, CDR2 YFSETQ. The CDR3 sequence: CASSLEGRDTEAFF. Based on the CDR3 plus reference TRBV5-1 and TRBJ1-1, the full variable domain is KAGVTQTPRYLIKTRGQQVTLSCSPISGHRSVSWYQQTPGQGLQFLFEYFSETQRNKGNFPGRFSGRQFSNSRSEMNVSTLELGDSALYLCASSLEGRDTEAFFGQGTRLTVV.

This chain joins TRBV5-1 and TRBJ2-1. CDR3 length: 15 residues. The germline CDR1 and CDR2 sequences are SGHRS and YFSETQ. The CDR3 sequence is CASSRTGAPYNEQFF.

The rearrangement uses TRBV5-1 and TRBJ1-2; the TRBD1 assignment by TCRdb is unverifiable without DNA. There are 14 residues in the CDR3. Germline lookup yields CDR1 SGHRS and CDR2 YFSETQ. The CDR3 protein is CASSRRTGDDGYTF.

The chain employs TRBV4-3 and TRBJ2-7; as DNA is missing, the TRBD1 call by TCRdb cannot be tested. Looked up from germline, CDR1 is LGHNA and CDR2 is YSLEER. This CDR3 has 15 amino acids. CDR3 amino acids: CASSQGMGTGGEQYF.